This T cell receptor beta chain appears in the sequencing data of a study of shared clonotypes between healthy human individuals. Study as a whole: Three men and a couple of women, aged 18 to 49, were donors.

General study points: Of the naive CD4 clonotypes, around 4.7% were shared across several donors. Only blood was sampled, and tissue TCR repertoires likely differ from blood ones.

Subsets obtained from CD4+ cells comprised CD45RA+ naive and CD45RA-negative memory cells. Only in-frame clones appear in the TCRdb table, and some are missing; sequencing was by immunoSEQ multiplex PCR. This sample has some 2.4 million clones; 90% to 95% occur once, and the top ten carry about 0.39%. Note on this clone: Its target is unknown.

Per the germline V gene, CDR1 is MNHNY and CDR2 is SVGAGI (reference sequence). The CDR3 has 16 residues. V lost 2 bases to trimming and J lost 8 bases; unmatched junction nucleotides: 11. The sequenced material came from naive CD4+ T cells from PBMCs. Subset noted: CD45RA+ positively selected. V is TRBV6-6 and J is TRBJ2-2, with 7 bases that match TRBD2. The source of this sequence is a man between 18 and 35 years old in good health. Some clones in this sample may be carry-over from other donors' samples. CDR3 bases: TGTGCCAGCAGTTACCATGTGGGAGGGCCCTCGGGGGAGCTGTTTTTT. The encoded protein is CASSYHVGGPSGELFF.